The rows below give T cell receptor beta chains drawn from one sample of a study of blood T cell repertoires in COVID-19. The protocol was immunoSEQ multiplex PCR, while the TCRdb copy is restricted to in-frame clones and leaves out a portion. This table holds under 130,000 clones, around 66% found once. The source material was peripheral blood. These receptors were taken from an older man with acute or convalescent COVID-19. Both conserved end residues are part of each CDR3. A D gene is named only where the DNA matches it firmly. The size entry is marked missing in some rows and otherwise reads once, few, many or a size class.

NA	TRBV9	NA	TRBJ2-6	CASSVGAGPPGANVLTF	TGTGCCAGCAGCGTAGGGGCGGGACCCCCTGGGGCCAACGTCCTGACTTTC
NA	TRBV6-5	NA	TRBJ1-2	CASSTTRGTNYGYTF	TGTGCCAGCAGCACGACCCGGGGGACTAACTATGGCTACACCTTC
NA	TRBV5-4	TRBD2	TRBJ2-7	CASSSGLATYEQYF	TGTGCCAGCAGCTCGGGACTAGCGACCTACGAGCAGTACTTC
NA	TRBV20-1	TRBD2	TRBJ2-3	CSASLAGADTQYF	TGCAGTGCTAGTCTAGCGGGAGCAGATACGCAGTATTTT
NA	TRBV27	TRBD1	TRBJ1-1	CASSLSTGMNTEAFF	TGTGCCAGCAGTTTATCGACAGGGATGAACACTGAAGCTTTCTTT
NA	TRBV29-1	NA	TRBJ2-1	CSVGGGEPNNEQFF	TGCAGCGTTGGCGGCGGAGAGCCGAACAATGAGCAGTTCTTC
NA	TRBV5-4	TRBD2	TRBJ2-1	CASSFKRELHEQFF	TGTGCCAGCAGCTTTAAGCGGGAGTTGCATGAGCAGTTCTTC
NA	TRBV28	NA	TRBJ1-2	CASSLLLTGMDGYTF	TGTGCCAGCAGTTTACTTCTAACAGGGATGGATGGCTACACCTTC
NA	TRBV18	TRBD2	TRBJ2-5	CASSPGLAGAGETQYF	TGTGCCAGCTCACCGGGACTAGCGGGAGCGGGGGAGACCCAGTACTTC
NA	TRBV24-1	NA	TRBJ1-1	CATSDFGQSNTEAFF	TGTGCCACCAGTGATTTCGGACAGTCTAACACTGAAGCTTTCTTT
NA	TRBV9	NA	TRBJ2-6	CASSVGGGGGANVLTF	TGTGCCAGCAGCGTAGGGGGAGGTGGTGGGGCCAACGTCCTGACTTTC
once	TRBV6-5	NA	TRBJ1-6	CASTLRQANSPLHF	TGTGCCAGCACACTAAGACAGGCTAATTCACCCCTCCACTTT
NA	TRBV6-2/TRBV6-3	NA	TRBJ1-2	CASSYGGALYGYTF	TGTGCCAGCAGTTATGGAGGTGCGCTCTATGGCTACACCTTC
NA	TRBV3-1/TRBV3-2	NA	TRBJ1-4	CASSQQQINEKLFF	TGTGCCAGCAGTCAGCAACAGATTAATGAAAAACTGTTTTTT
NA	TRBV3-1/TRBV3-2	NA	TRBJ2-3	CASSPDPLRLDNTDTQYF	TGTGCCAGCAGCCCAGACCCCCTAAGACTAGACAACACAGATACGCAGTATTTT
NA	TRBV14	NA	TRBJ1-2	CASSQGQFYGYTF	TGTGCCAGCAGCCAAGGACAGTTCTATGGCTACACCTTC
NA	TRBV7-2	TRBD1	TRBJ1-4	CASGGRQGGEKLFF	TGTGCCAGCGGTGGGCGACAGGGGGGCGAAAAACTGTTTTTT
NA	TRBV3-1/TRBV3-2	TRBD1	TRBJ2-1	CASSPLEEQGIYNEQFF	TGTGCCAGCAGCCCTCTGGAAGAACAGGGGATCTACAATGAGCAGTTCTTC
NA	TRBV2	NA	TRBJ2-5	CASSERGLGQETQYF	TGTGCCAGCAGTGAAAGGGGTTTGGGGCAAGAGACCCAGTACTTC
NA	TRBV7-9	TRBD2	TRBJ2-1	CASSLGTSGINEQFF	TGTGCCAGCAGCTTAGGGACTAGCGGGATCAATGAGCAGTTCTTC
once	TRBV19	NA	TRBJ2-3	CASKIASERPDTQYF	TGTGCCAGTAAAATTGCCAGCGAGCGTCCAGATACGCAGTATTTT
NA	TRBV4-3	TRBD1	TRBJ2-7	CASSHSGTGEYEQYF	TGCGCCAGCAGCCATTCCGGGACAGGGGAGTACGAGCAGTACTTC
NA	TRBV7-2	NA	TRBJ2-2	CASSSLVPGELFF	TGTGCCAGCAGCTCACTAGTTCCCGGGGAGCTGTTTTTT
NA	TRBV18	NA	TRBJ2-1	CASQSEPGYNEQFF	TGTGCCAGCCAATCGGAGCCTGGGTACAATGAGCAGTTCTTC
NA	TRBV7-3	NA	TRBJ2-1	CASSPQGGTAYNEQFF	TGTGCCAGCAGCCCCCAGGGCGGGACAGCCTACAATGAGCAGTTCTTC
NA	TRBV7-2	TRBD1	TRBJ1-4	CASSSGTGTGEKLFF	TGTGCCAGCAGCTCCGGGACAGGGACAGGGGAAAAACTGTTTTTT
many	TRBV28	TRBD2	TRBJ2-2	CASSLIGLAGGGGELFF	TGTGCCAGCAGTCTAATCGGACTAGCGGGAGGAGGCGGGGAGCTGTTTTTT
once	TRBV19	NA	TRBJ1-5	CASSSPGLSNQPQHF	TGTGCCAGTAGTTCACCGGGTTTATCGAATCAGCCCCAGCATTTT
NA	TRBV20-1	NA	TRBJ1-6	CSATGESPLHF	TGCAGTGCTACAGGGGAGTCACCCCTCCACTTT
NA	TRBV19	NA	TRBJ1-6	CASSSREGNSPLHF	TGTGCCAGTAGTTCCCGGGAGGGGAATTCACCCCTCCACTTT
once	TRBV6-5	NA	TRBJ2-3	CAGSRGDTQYF	TGTGCCGGCTCCAGGGGTGATACGCAGTATTTT
NA	TRBV5-6	NA	TRBJ2-3	CASSLDGSTDTQYF	TGTGCCAGCAGCCTGGACGGGAGCACAGATACGCAGTATTTT
few	TRBV18	NA	TRBJ2-7	CASSPGEFGEQYF	TGTGCCAGCTCACCCGGGGAGTTTGGCGAGCAGTACTTC
NA	TRBV19	NA	TRBJ1-5	CASSAQPPGGLMGNQPQHF	TGTGCCAGTAGTGCTCAACCTCCCGGGGGGCTGATGGGCAATCAGCCCCAGCATTTT
few	TRBV5-4	TRBD1	TRBJ1-4	CASSLTGGTNEKLFF	TGTGCCAGCAGCCTCACAGGGGGGACTAATGAAAAACTGTTTTTT
few	TRBV4-1	TRBD1	TRBJ1-4	CASSLLTGGEKLFF	TGCGCCAGCAGCCTCTTGACAGGGGGAGAAAAACTGTTTTTT
NA	TRBV15	TRBD1	TRBJ2-5	CATSGGTGFGQETQYF	TGTGCCACCAGCGGAGGGACAGGGTTTGGTCAGGAGACCCAGTACTTC
NA	TRBV5-1	NA	TRBJ2-1	CASSITGRHALGLEQFF	TGCGCCAGCAGCATCACCGGGCGTCACGCCCTGGGACTTGAGCAGTTCTTC
NA	TRBV12-5	TRBD2	TRBJ2-1	CASRLGGTSSNEQFF	TGTGCTAGCCGCCTTGGGGGGACTAGCAGCAATGAGCAGTTCTTC
many	TRBV6-2/TRBV6-3	TRBD1	TRBJ1-6	CASSWGQIGSPLHF	TGTGCCAGCAGTTGGGGACAGATTGGTTCACCCCTCCACTTT
NA	TRBV28	NA	TRBJ1-2	CASSLAGNYGYTF	TGTGCCAGCAGTTTAGCAGGGAACTATGGCTACACCTTC
NA	TRBV3-1/TRBV3-2	NA	TRBJ1-6	CASSQDRRGRANSPLHF	TGTGCCAGCAGCCAAGATCGGCGAGGGAGGGCAAATTCACCCCTCCACTTT
NA	TRBV19	TRBD2	TRBJ2-5	CASSLSGSSRETQYF	TGTGCCAGTAGTCTTAGCGGGAGCTCGCGGGAGACCCAGTACTTC
NA	TRBV6-5	NA	TRBJ2-2	CASSRTGAGELFF	TGTGCCAGCAGTCGAACAGGCGCCGGGGAGCTGTTTTTT
NA	TRBV28	NA	TRBJ1-5	CASSLLAVNQPQHF	TGTGCCAGCAGTTTGTTAGCCGTAAATCAGCCCCAGCATTTT
NA	TRBV27	NA	TRBJ1-3	CASSSRVANTIYF	TGTGCCAGCAGTTCCAGGGTGGCAAACACCATATATTTT
NA	TRBV28	NA	TRBJ2-3	CASSARAGQVDTQYF	TGTGCCAGCTCCGCCCGAGCGGGACAAGTAGATACGCAGTATTTT
few	TRBV11-2	TRBD1	TRBJ2-1	CASSLIRRAGGFMEQFF	TGTGCCAGCAGCCTGATTAGGAGGGCAGGGGGCTTTATGGAGCAGTTCTTC
many	TRBV4-1	TRBD2	TRBJ2-1	CASSQDRLAGYNEQFF	TGCGCCAGCAGCCAAGACCGACTAGCGGGATACAATGAGCAGTTCTTC
NA	TRBV2	TRBD1	TRBJ1-5	CASSERQGSNQPQHF	TGTGCCAGCAGTGAACGACAGGGCAGCAATCAGCCCCAGCATTTT
NA	TRBV3-1/TRBV3-2	NA	TRBJ2-1	CASSPPFGVGEQFF	TGTGCCAGCAGCCCCCCCTTCGGGGTTGGAGAGCAGTTCTTC
NA	TRBV5-6	TRBD1	TRBJ2-1	CASSEPGTGRYNEQFF	TGTGCCAGCAGCGAACCCGGGACAGGACGTTACAATGAGCAGTTCTTC
NA	TRBV7-9	TRBD2	TRBJ2-2	CASSLFRLAGVTGELFF	TGTGCCAGCAGCTTATTTCGACTAGCGGGAGTTACCGGGGAGCTGTTTTTT
NA	TRBV30	TRBD2	TRBJ2-5	CAWSGGGGMETQYF	TGTGCCTGGAGTGGGGGCGGGGGAATGGAGACCCAGTACTTC
NA	TRBV6-1	NA	TRBJ1-6	CASSESGAVRPLHF	TGTGCCAGCAGTGAAAGTGGGGCGGTTAGACCCCTCCACTTT